This T cell receptor beta chain was obtained from a study of shared clonotypes between healthy human individuals. The protocol was immunoSEQ multiplex PCR, while the TCRdb copy is restricted to in-frame clones and leaves out a portion. The table shows approximately 340,000 clones, with over 70% occurring only once. This CDR3 comprises 16 residues. J was trimmed by 3 bases and V by 1 base; bases with no gene match: 8. Per germline, CDR1 MNHEY and CDR2 SVGAGI. This clonotype was sampled from a man younger than 45 in good health. The chain has TRBV6-5 and TRBJ2-7; 8 nucleotides line up with TRBD1. Sequenced input: memory CD4+ T cells sorted from blood. Regarding subset: CD45RA-negative fraction. The CDR3 DNA is TGTGCCAGCAGTTACTTACCAGGACAGGGTCTCTACGAGCAGTACTTC. It specifies CASSYLPGQGLYEQYF.